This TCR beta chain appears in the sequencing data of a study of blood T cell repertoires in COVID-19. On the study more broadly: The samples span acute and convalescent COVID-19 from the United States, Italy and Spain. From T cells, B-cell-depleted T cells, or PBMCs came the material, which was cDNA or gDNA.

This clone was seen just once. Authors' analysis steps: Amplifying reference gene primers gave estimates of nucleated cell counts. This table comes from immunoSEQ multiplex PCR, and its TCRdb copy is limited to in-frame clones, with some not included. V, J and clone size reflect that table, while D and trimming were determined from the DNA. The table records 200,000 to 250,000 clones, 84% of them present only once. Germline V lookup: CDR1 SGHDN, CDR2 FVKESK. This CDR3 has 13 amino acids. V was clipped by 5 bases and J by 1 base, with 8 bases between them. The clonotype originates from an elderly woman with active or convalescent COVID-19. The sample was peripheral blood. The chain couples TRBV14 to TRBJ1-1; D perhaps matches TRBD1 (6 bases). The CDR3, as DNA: TGTGCCAGCAGCGAACAGGGGAACACTGAAGCTTTCTTT. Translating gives CASSEQGNTEAFF.